Below, one TCR beta chain is given with its context. The target antigen is unknown. Other DNA sequences from this sample encode an identical CDR3 as well. The PCR employed 60 Vbeta primers together with 13 Jbeta primers. Authors' processing steps: Later work found about 80 million unique TCR beta chains, with 9.5 million to 12 million shared. Generated by immunoSEQ multiplex PCR, the TCRdb table keeps only in-frame clones and is missing some. D and trimming were read from the DNA, whereas the V and J calls and clone size are those reported in that table. The sample has about 43,000 clones; 70% to 85% are singletons. The data derive from a study of cytomegalovirus exposure and HLA in healthy donors. The J segment lost 2 bases and the V segment lost 1 base, leaving 0 bases of the junction unmatched. The CDR3 loop spans 15 amino acids. CDR1 SGHTA and CDR2 FQGNSA come from the germline V gene. Healthy bone marrow donors made up the cohort.

General study points: Later on, a genetic analysis was performed. It linked a missense variant in DCLRE1C with V- and J-gene trimming of TCR beta. Rare sequences made up most TCRs, while some public TCRs were found in many donors.

The gene calls are TRBV7-2 and TRBJ2-1, with TRBD2 matching 9 bases. The receptor was derived from a man aged 25-40 years in good health and CMV-seronegative. Material: PBMCs. The CDR3 loop is CASSLGGRAYNEQFF. In DNA, the CDR3 is TGTGCCAGCAGCTTAGGCGGGAGGGCCTACAATGAGCAGTTCTTC.